These 27 T cell receptor beta chains originate from one sample sequenced in a study of T cell responses to AZD1222 COVID-19 vaccine. Using immunoSEQ multiplex PCR, the repertoire was profiled, and TCRdb retains in-frame clones only, with some absent. The profile shows about 83,000 clones, 75% to 95% of them singletons. Sequencing was performed on peripheral blood, taken 28 days after the second AZD1222 dose. Receptors were obtained from an adult who received the AZD1222 COVID-19 vaccine.

The chain employs TRBV6-5 and TRBJ1-2, with D perhaps matching TRBD1 (5 bases). Germline assignment: CDR1 MNHEY and CDR2 SVGAGI. V dropped 6 bases and J dropped 10 bases, with 12 bases sitting between them. CDR3 length equals 11 residues. The CDR3 region has the DNA TGTGCCAGCAGCGCGGGACCGGACTACACCTTC. This gives the protein CASSAGPDYTF.

The chain employs TRBV5-4 and TRBJ1-1, with 8 bases lining up with TRBD1. Looked up from germline, CDR1 is SGHNT and CDR2 is YYREEE (reference sequence). The V and J ends lost 2 bases and 1 base, in that order; junction bases with no gene match: 7. This CDR3 has 16 residues. CDR3 amino acids: CASSFDLRGPNTEAFF. The CDR3 nucleotides are TGTGCCAGCAGCTTCGACCTCAGGGGGCCGAACACTGAAGCTTTCTTT.

This chain links TRBV18 with TRBJ2-1; D is undetermined. The V and J ends lost 3 bases and 6 bases respectively, with 9 bases between them. There are 13 residues in the CDR3. Germline values: CDR1 KGHSH, CDR2 LQKENI. The CDR3: CASSPPSLNEQFF. CDR3 nucleotide sequence: TGTGCCAGCTCACCGCCGTCCCTCAATGAGCAGTTCTTC.

The rearrangement joins TRBV29-1 to TRBJ1-2; 7 nucleotides match TRBD1. V shed 7 bases and J 4 bases; nucleotides not matched to a gene: 9. The CDR3 has 13 amino acids. Germline V lookup: CDR1 SQVTM, CDR2 ANQGSEA. CDR3 sequence (DNA): TGCAGCGCCCACCGACAGGGTTCCTATGGCTACACCTTC. It specifies CSAHRQGSYGYTF. The full variable domain, in which reference TRBV29-1 and TRBJ1-2 provide the parts outside the CDR3, is SAVISQKPSRDICQRGTSLTIQCQVDSQVTMMFWYRQQPGQSLTLIATANQGSEATYESGFVIDKFPISRPNLTFSTLTVSNMSPEDSSIYLCSAHRQGSYGYTFGSGTRLTVV.

The chain is built from TRBV19 and TRBJ1-5; TRBD1 is a possible D gene (5 bases). CDR1 is LNHDA, CDR2 SQIVND, per germline (reference sequence). The V end lost 8 bases, the J end lost 0 bases, and 14 bases lay between the germline ends. The CDR3 runs to 15 residues. The CDR3, as DNA: TGTGCCAGTCGCGGGGGAGACTATAGCAATCAGCCCCAGCATTTT. It yields the protein CASRGGDYSNQPQHF.

The chain is built from TRBV18 and TRBJ1-4; no clear D. The germline CDR1 and CDR2 sequences are KGHSH and LQKENI. CDR3 length equals 15 residues. The V end lost 3 bases, the J end lost 4 bases, and 12 bases lay between the germline ends. As DNA, the CDR3 is TGTGCCAGCTCACCGATGGCAGGTCATAATGAAAAACTGTTTTTT. Its translation: CASSPMAGHNEKLFF.

The genes are TRBV28 and TRBJ1-2; 8 bases line up with TRBD1. This CDR3 contains 17 residues. Per germline, CDR1 MDHEN and CDR2 SYDVKM. The ends lost 3 bases at V and 0 bases at J; junction bases unmatched: 9. The CDR3 coding sequence is TGTGCCAGCAGTTTGGTGACAGGACAGGGAGCTAACTATGGCTACACCTTC. It yields the protein CASSLVTGQGANYGYTF.

The chain carries TRBV5-1 and TRBJ2-3; tentatively, D is TRBD2 (6 bases). The ends were cut back, 0 bases at V and 2 bases at J, with 10 bases in the middle. The CDR3 length is 15 residues. From germline, CDR1 is SGHRS and CDR2 YFSETQ. The CDR3 protein is CASSLEERVTDTQYF. In nucleotides, the CDR3 is TGCGCCAGCAGCTTGGAGGAGCGGGTCACAGATACGCAGTATTTT. Drawing the rest from reference TRBV5-1 and TRBJ2-3, the complete variable domain is KAGVTQTPRYLIKTRGQQVTLSCSPISGHRSVSWYQQTPGQGLQFLFEYFSETQRNKGNFPGRFSGRQFSNSRSEMNVSTLELGDSALYLCASSLEERVTDTQYFGPGTRLTVL.

This chain uses TRBV6-1 with TRBJ1-2; D might be TRBD1 (6 bases). Germline values: CDR1 MNHNS, CDR2 SASEGT. The CDR3 is made up of 14 amino acids. Trimming removed 6 bases at V and 5 bases at J, with 16 bases between. The CDR3 reads CASSLGTGRYGYTF. Written as DNA, the CDR3 is TGTGCCAGCAGCTTGGGAACAGGGAGGTATGGCTACACCTTC.

This chain connects TRBV28 to TRBJ1-3; 10 bases are a match to TRBD1. V was pared by 5 bases and J by 4 bases, with 14 bases of the junction left unmatched. CDR1 MDHEN and CDR2 SYDVKM come from the germline V gene. This CDR3 comprises 18 residues. The CDR3 region has the DNA TGTGCCAGCAGTACCAACCCCGGGACAGGGGCGTTCGGAAACACCATATATTTT. Translated: CASSTNPGTGAFGNTIYF.

V usage is TRBV2 and J usage is TRBJ2-2; D gene uncertain. The germline V gene encodes CDR1 SNHLY and CDR2 FYNNEI. Trimming pared 7 bases from V and 1 base from J, leaving 16 bases between. CDR3 length equals 16 residues. The CDR3 DNA reads as TGTGCCAGCATAGGGCCCTTCCAATTGAACACCGGGGAGCTGTTTTTT. This translates into CASIGPFQLNTGELFF.

The chain links TRBV27 to TRBJ2-7; 7 bases agree with TRBD1. The V gene's germline CDR1 is MNHEY and CDR2 SMNVEV (reference sequence). V trimming: 0 bases; J trimming: 1 base; junction bases outside the gene matches: 6. This CDR3 comprises 16 residues. The CDR3 nucleotides read TGTGCCAGCAGTTTATCGTTCAGGGGGAAGTCCTACGAGCAGTACTTC. Protein: CASSLSFRGKSYEQYF.

This chain connects TRBV24-1 to TRBJ2-5, with D perhaps matching TRBD2 (5 bases). This CDR3 is 13 amino acids long. Germline CDR1 is KGHDR and CDR2 is SFDVKD. With 9 bases removed from V and 1 base from J, the gap between germline ends came to 11 bases. CDR3: CATGSGSQETQYF. DNA of the CDR3: TGTGCCACCGGATCGGGGTCCCAAGAGACCCAGTACTTC.

The table lists this clone with a few counts. V and J are TRBV7-9 and TRBJ2-3, with 7 bases lining up with TRBD1. Trimming removed 5 bases from V and 0 bases from J; junction bases left unmatched: 17. The CDR3 is made up of 19 amino acids. The germline V gene encodes CDR1 SEHNR and CDR2 FQNEAQ (reference sequence). The DNA of the CDR3 is TGTGCCAGCAGCCCACCGGGACAGCGGACGTTATTGAGCACAGATACGCAGTATTTT. This translates into CASSPPGQRTLLSTDTQYF.

The rearrangement uses TRBV19 and TRBJ2-5, with TRBD1 identical over 8 bases. This CDR3 has 16 residues. The germline V gene has CDR1 LNHDA and CDR2 SQIVND (reference sequence). The trim removed 7 bases at V and 1 base at J, leaving 11 bases unmatched. The CDR3 region has the DNA TGTGCCAGTATGGGGCGGACAGGGAATGCCCAAGAGACCCAGTACTTC. Its translation is CASMGRTGNAQETQYF.

The V gene is TRBV28, the J gene TRBJ1-1; the D is unclear. V shed 6 bases and J shed 0 bases, with 11 bases lying between them. Germline CDR1 and CDR2: MDHEN and SYDVKM. This CDR3 has 14 amino acids. The CDR3 DNA reads TGTGCCAGCAGGTCAGGCACACTGAACACTGAAGCTTTCTTT. This gives the protein CASRSGTLNTEAFF.

The J gene is TRBJ2-7, the V gene TRBV19; 12 bases line up with TRBD2. Trimming removed 8 bases from V and 5 bases from J; junction bases left unmatched: 4. CDR1 and CDR2 from the germline V gene are LNHDA and SQIVND (reference sequence). The CDR3 runs to 13 residues. The CDR3 region is CASGRLAGDEQYF. In nucleotides, the CDR3 is TGTGCCAGTGGTCGACTAGCGGGAGACGAGCAGTACTTC.

The chain carries TRBV4-2 and TRBJ2-1; 9 bases are a match to TRBD2. From germline, CDR1 is LGHNA and CDR2 YNFKEQ. The ends lost 4 bases at V and 2 bases at J; junction bases unmatched: 6. The CDR3 extends over 16 amino acids. The CDR3 sequence is CASSPSEREAYNEQFF. The CDR3 region has the DNA TGTGCCAGCAGCCCCAGCGAGCGGGAGGCCTACAATGAGCAGTTCTTC.

This chain links TRBV14 with TRBJ2-4; D is unresolved. The ends were cut back, 2 bases at V and 3 bases at J, with 20 bases in the middle. Germline V CDR1 and CDR2: SGHDN, FVKESK. The CDR3 consists of 18 residues. The CDR3 nucleotides are TGTGCCAGCAGCCAACTTCCGCAGATGGATACGCACAAAAACATTCAGTACTTC. Its translation: CASSQLPQMDTHKNIQYF.

This chain joins TRBV10-1 and TRBJ2-7, with D hard to call. Trimming shortened V by 5 bases and J by 3 bases, and 2 bases separated the two germline ends. CDR1 is WNHNN, CDR2 SYGVQD, per germline (reference sequence). The CDR3 is 10 amino acids. In nucleotides, the CDR3 is TGCGCCAGCAGTAACTACGAGCAGTACTTC. Translating gives CASSNYEQYF.

The rearrangement links TRBV27 to TRBJ2-1, with TRBD2 matching 8 bases. V lost 5 bases, J lost 7 bases, and 7 bases stayed unmatched. This CDR3 comprises 14 residues. Germline loops: CDR1 MNHEY, CDR2 SMNVEV (reference sequence). CDR3: CASSPVAGRNEQFF. CDR3 coding DNA: TGTGCCAGCAGTCCGGTAGCGGGAAGGAATGAGCAGTTCTTC.

This clone was detected a few times. This chain links TRBV3-1 (or the pseudogene TRBV3-2) with TRBJ2-2; D remains ambiguous. Trimming removed 4 bases at V and 6 bases at J, with 12 bases between. The CDR3 has 14 residues. Germline V gene lookup returns CDR1 LGHDT and CDR2 YNNKEL (reference sequence). The chain's CDR3 is CASSPLNTAGELFF. The CDR3 bases are TGTGCCAGCAGCCCTCTTAATACGGCCGGGGAGCTGTTTTTT.

This rearrangement joins TRBV12-3 or TRBV12-4 to TRBJ2-3; the D gene is possibly TRBD2 (5 bases). This CDR3 contains 13 residues. V lost 6 bases to trimming and J lost 2 bases, with 9 bases between them. The CDR3 nucleotides read TGTGCCAGCAGCCCGGGGATCACAGATACGCAGTATTTT. Translating gives CASSPGITDTQYF.

Of note for this clone: The junction shows a germline mismatch at one end, possibly a read error. V usage is TRBV7-7 and J usage is TRBJ2-1; D remains unclear. Germline V lookup: CDR1 SSHAT, CDR2 FNYEAQ (reference sequence). The CDR3 extends over 14 amino acids. The CDR3 loop is CASSLGYQGDEQFF. CDR3 in DNA: TGTGCTAGCAGCTTGGGATATCAAGGCGATGAGCAGTTCTTC.

This clone was seen a single time. The chain couples TRBV7-2 to TRBJ2-5, with D perhaps TRBD1 (6 bases). Trimming removed 5 bases at V and 5 bases at J, with 15 bases between. This CDR3 is built from 14 residues. Germline V CDR1 and CDR2: SGHTA, FQGNSA. This CDR3 is CASSLGVQGETQYF. The CDR3 nucleotides read TGTGCCAGCAGCCTAGGGGTGCAGGGGGAGACCCAGTACTTC.

In DNA form, the CDR3 reads TGTGCCAGTATGGACCAGGGAGATACGCAGTATTTT. It codes for CASMDQGDTQYF. This sequence joins TRBV19 and TRBJ2-3; tentative D call: TRBD1 (5 bases). This CDR3 is 12 amino acids long. The germline V gene encodes CDR1 LNHDA and CDR2 SQIVND (reference sequence). Trimming cost V 7 bases and J 5 bases, with 10 bases left between them.

The genes are TRBV19 and TRBJ2-7; the D gene is possibly TRBD2 (6 bases). Trimming shortened V by 4 bases and J by 9 bases, and 10 bases separated the two germline ends. CDR3 length: 11 residues. The germline V gene has CDR1 LNHDA and CDR2 SQIVND (reference sequence). The CDR3 nucleotides are TGTGCCAGTAGTAGGGGGGAGAGGCAGTACTTC. Translating gives CASSRGERQYF.